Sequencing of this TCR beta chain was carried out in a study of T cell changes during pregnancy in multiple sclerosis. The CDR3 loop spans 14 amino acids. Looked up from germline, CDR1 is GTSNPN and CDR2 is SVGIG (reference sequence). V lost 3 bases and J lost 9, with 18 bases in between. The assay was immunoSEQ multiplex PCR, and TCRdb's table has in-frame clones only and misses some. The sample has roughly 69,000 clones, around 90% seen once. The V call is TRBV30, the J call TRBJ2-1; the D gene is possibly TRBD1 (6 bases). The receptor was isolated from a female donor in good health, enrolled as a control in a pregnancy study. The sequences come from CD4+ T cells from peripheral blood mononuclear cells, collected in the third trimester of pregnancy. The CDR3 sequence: CAWRRGTGTGEQFF. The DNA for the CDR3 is TGTGCCTGGAGGAGGGGGACGGGGACCGGTGAGCAGTTCTTC.